The clone carrying this T cell receptor beta chain was observed a single time. These data come from a study of blood T cell repertoires in COVID-19. As for the study in general: Italy, Spain and the United States were the sources of the convalescent and acute COVID-19 samples. Sample material is recorded as cDNA or gDNA derived from T cells, B-cell-depleted T cells, or PBMCs.

Authors' processing steps: The authors estimated nucleated cell counts from reference gene primer amplification. Profiled with immunoSEQ multiplex PCR; TCRdb holds only in-frame clones, not every one. From that table come the V and J calls and clone size; the DNA was used to work out D and trimming. The table records some 40,000 clones, about 89% of them present only once. This clonotype was sampled from a man aged 45-65 years with active COVID-19. The sequenced sample consisted of peripheral blood.

For the CDR3, the DNA is TGTGCCAGCACGAGAGAGGGGGAATACACAGATACGCAGTATTTT. Residues: CASTREGEYTDTQYF. This rearrangement joins TRBV2 to TRBJ2-3; D is possibly TRBD1 (6 bases). In germline, CDR1 is SNHLY, CDR2 FYNNEI. The CDR3 runs to 15 residues. V was trimmed by 7 bases and J by 2 bases, leaving 16 bases between them.